This T cell receptor (beta chain) was identified during a study of cytomegalovirus exposure and HLA in healthy donors. Per the germline V gene, CDR1 is MNHNS and CDR2 is SASEGT. J was trimmed by 8 bases and V by 5 bases; bases with no gene match: 9. The CDR3 has 15 residues. The table came from immunoSEQ multiplex PCR; TCRdb's copy has only in-frame clones and leaves some out. There are some 210,000 clones in the sample; around four fifths occur only once, and about 6% lies in the top ten. This TCR was recovered from a woman aged 18-30 years in good health and CMV-seronegative. The specimen was PBMCs. The rearrangement links TRBV6-1 to TRBJ1-2; 12 bases fit TRBD1. Here the CDR3 reads CASSPRGTGGKGYTF. The CDR3 nucleotides read TGTGCCAGCAGTCCACGGGGGACAGGGGGCAAAGGCTACACCTTC.